A single sample gave rise to the 32 T cell receptor beta chains below, sequenced in a study of cytomegalovirus exposure and HLA in healthy donors. Clones were sequenced by immunoSEQ multiplex PCR, and TCRdb holds only the in-frame ones, with some missing. The sample lists 150,000 or so clones; 84% were seen once. Input material: PBMCs. The receptors stem from a man aged 25 to 45 in good health and CMV-seropositive.

V usage is TRBV29-1 and J usage is TRBJ2-2; 7 bases are a match to TRBD2. Germline CDR1 reads SQVTM; CDR2 reads ANQGSEA. Trimming at V came to 2 bases and at J to 1 base, leaving 4 bases not matched to a gene. CDR3 length: 15 residues. CDR3 protein: CSVELLAVNTGELFF. For the CDR3, the DNA is TGCAGCGTTGAACTTCTAGCGGTGAACACCGGGGAGCTGTTTTTT.

This clone was recorded a few times. The chain links TRBV7-9 to TRBJ2-7; 10 positions match TRBD2. The V gene end was trimmed by 4 bases and the J gene end by 4 bases; junction bases not matched to a gene: 7. CDR1 and CDR2 (germline): SEHNR, FQNEAQ (reference sequence). This CDR3 is built from 15 residues. The CDR3 bases are TGTGCCAGCAGCTCCTCCGGGACTAGCGTTTACGAGCAGTACTTC. It yields the protein CASSSSGTSVYEQYF.

J is TRBJ1-1 and V is TRBV19, with D maybe TRBD1 (5 bases). The V gene lost 5 bases and the J gene lost 5 bases, with 12 bases spanning the gap. CDR1 is LNHDA, CDR2 SQIVND, per germline (reference sequence). This CDR3 spans 13 amino acids. CDR3 nucleotides: TGTGCCAGTAGTGGCAGGGTTGGGACTGAAGCTTTCTTT. Its protein product is CASSGRVGTEAFF.

V gene TRBV28 combines with J gene TRBJ2-7; 12 nucleotides agree with TRBD2. The CDR3 runs 14 residues. J was trimmed by 9 bases and V by 5 bases; bases with no gene match: 8. The germline gives CDR1 MDHEN, CDR2 SYDVKM. The CDR3 spells CASSPGLAGTAQYF. The CDR3 DNA reads as TGTGCCAGCAGTCCCGGACTAGCGGGAACTGCGCAGTACTTC.

The CDR3 sequence: CASSVAGGRPDTQYF. The CDR3 DNA reads TGTGCCAGCAGCGTAGCGGGGGGGAGGCCAGATACGCAGTATTTT. The rearrangement joins TRBV9 to TRBJ2-3; 8 bases match TRBD2. V shed 0 bases and J 4 bases; nucleotides not matched to a gene: 4. The CDR3 runs 15 residues. CDR1 and CDR2 (germline): SGDLS, YYNGEE.

J is TRBJ1-6 and V is TRBV9; 8 nucleotides line up with TRBD1. CDR3 length equals 15 residues. V trimming: 0 bases; J trimming: 10 bases; junction bases outside the gene matches: 6. Germline V lookup: CDR1 SGDLS, CDR2 YYNGEE. This CDR3 reads CASSVAGGGKSPLHF. The CDR3 bases are TGTGCCAGCAGCGTAGCAGGGGGCGGAAAATCACCCCTCCACTTT. The whole variable domain, remainder taken from reference TRBV9 and TRBJ1-6, is DSGVTQTPKHLITATGQRVTLRCSPRSGDLSVYWYQQSLDQGLQFLIQYYNGEERAKGNILERFSAQQFPDLHSELNLSSLELGDSALYFCASSVAGGGKSPLHFGNGTRLTVT.

J is TRBJ2-7 and V is TRBV6-5; 10 bases agree with TRBD2. Germline V gene sequence: CDR1 MNHEY, CDR2 SVGAGI. The V and J ends lost 7 bases and 3 bases, in that order; junction bases with no gene match: 6. This CDR3 contains 14 residues. CDR3 DNA sequence: TGTGCCAGCACCCTAACTAGCGGGGACTACGAGCAGTACTTC. Protein: CASTLTSGDYEQYF.

The V and J genes are TRBV2 and TRBJ2-5, with D tentatively TRBD2 (6 bases). The CDR3 covers 16 residues. The germline V gene encodes CDR1 SNHLY and CDR2 FYNNEI. Between the trimmed V and J ends, which lost 5 bases and 7 bases, there was a span of 23 bases. The CDR3 region has the DNA TGTGCCAGCAGTAAAACCGGGACTCTCAATGGGGGGACCCAGTACTTC. Translation: CASSKTGTLNGGTQYF.

V is TRBV30 and J is TRBJ2-3; 8 nucleotides match TRBD2. The CDR3 is made up of 15 amino acids. Unmatched junction bases numbered 8, after V lost 5 bases and J lost 1 base. The germline CDR1 and CDR2 sequences are GTSNPN and SVGIG (reference sequence). CDR3 region: CAWGRGGGRTDTQYF. Written as DNA, the CDR3 is TGTGCCTGGGGACGGGGCGGGGGGCGCACAGATACGCAGTATTTT.

V gene TRBV4-1 combines with J gene TRBJ2-5; the D is unclear. The germline V and J ends were trimmed by 4 bases and 5 bases, with 17 bases remaining between them. The CDR3 has 15 residues. Germline lookup yields CDR1 MGHRA and CDR2 YSYEKL. The CDR3 nucleotides are TGCGCCAGCAGCCGGCAAGAATCGGGTCTTGAGACCCAGTACTTC. This translates into CASSRQESGLETQYF.

This chain connects TRBV11-3 to TRBJ2-1; 9 bases are a match to TRBD2. CDR3 length: 13 residues. CDR1 SGHNT and CDR2 YENEEA come from the germline V gene. V was clipped by 10 bases and J by 9 bases; unmatched bases: 10. The CDR3 protein is CATSRTSAGEQFF. CDR3 bases: TGTGCCACCTCGAGGACTAGCGCGGGTGAGCAGTTCTTC.

The rearrangement joins TRBV6-5 to TRBJ2-7; tentative D call: TRBD1 (6 bases). The V gene lost 2 bases and the J gene lost 3 bases, with 17 bases spanning the gap. The germline gives CDR1 MNHEY, CDR2 SVGAGI. The CDR3 loop spans 16 amino acids. Here the CDR3 reads CASSYDTSTGNYEQYF. As DNA, the CDR3 is TGTGCCAGCAGTTACGACACTTCAACAGGGAACTACGAGCAGTACTTC.

The rearrangement joins TRBV28 to TRBJ1-4, with TRBD1 identical over 7 bases. CDR1 and CDR2 (germline): MDHEN, SYDVKM. CDR3 length: 16 residues. After removal of 6 bases from V and 7 bases from J, the junction contained 14 bases not matched to a gene. CDR3 in amino acids: CASRHPTGMVGEKLFF. The CDR3 nucleotides are TGTGCCAGCAGACACCCGACAGGGATGGTGGGTGAAAAACTGTTTTTT.

The chain uses TRBV28 and TRBJ1-6, with D possibly matching TRBD1 (6 bases). V gave up 3 bases and J gave up 8 bases, with 20 bases separating them. This CDR3 spans 17 amino acids. Germline values: CDR1 MDHEN, CDR2 SYDVKM. The CDR3 loop reads CASSFFWGPAYHSPLHF. DNA for the CDR3: TGTGCCAGCAGTTTCTTTTGGGGGCCCGCTTATCATTCACCCCTCCACTTT. The full variable domain, in which reference TRBV28 and TRBJ1-6 provide the parts outside the CDR3, is DVKVTQSSRYLVKRTGEKVFLECVQDMDHENMFWYRQDPGLGLRLIYFSYDVKMKEKGDIPEGYSVSREKKERFSLILESASTNQTSMYLCASSFFWGPAYHSPLHFGNGTRLTVT.

The V gene is TRBV6-1, the J gene TRBJ2-2; D not certain. The V gene lost 2 bases and the J gene lost 3 bases, with 7 bases spanning the gap. In germline, CDR1 is MNHNS, CDR2 SASEGT. The CDR3 is made up of 14 amino acids. The CDR3 bases are TGTGCCAGCAGTGAATCTGTTTACACCGGGGAGCTGTTTTTT. It is translated as CASSESVYTGELFF.

This clone turned up a few times. This chain connects TRBV30 to TRBJ1-2; D might be TRBD1 (6 bases). This CDR3 has 12 amino acids. Germline V gene sequence: CDR1 GTSNPN, CDR2 SVGIG (reference sequence). V lost 2 bases and J 5 bases, leaving 9 bases between the germline ends. The chain's CDR3 is CAWSHQGYGYTF. The CDR3 nucleotides read TGTGCCTGGAGTCACCAGGGGTATGGCTACACCTTC.

The chain employs TRBV7-8 and TRBJ2-5, with 14 bases lining up with TRBD2. The CDR3 is 16 residues long. Trimming removed 5 bases from V and 4 bases from J; junction bases left unmatched: 6. Germline V lookup: CDR1 SGHVS, CDR2 FQNEAQ. The CDR3 loop reads CASSGGLAGVGETQYF. CDR3 nucleotide sequence: TGTGCCAGCAGCGGGGGACTAGCGGGAGTGGGAGAGACCCAGTACTTC.

V gene TRBV29-1 combines with J gene TRBJ2-7; 10 positions agree with TRBD2. Per the germline V gene, CDR1 is SQVTM and CDR2 is ANQGSEA. J lost 3 bases, V lost 1 base, and 12 bases had no gene match. The CDR3 totals 17 residues. This chain's CDR3 is CSVEGIDRLAGHYEQYF. The CDR3 DNA is TGCAGCGTTGAAGGAATCGACCGACTAGCGGGCCACTACGAGCAGTACTTC.

This chain joins TRBV7-9 and TRBJ1-2, with D tentatively TRBD1 (5 bases). CDR1 and CDR2 from the germline V gene are SEHNR and FQNEAQ (reference sequence). V gave up 3 bases and J gave up 3 bases, with 17 bases separating them. The CDR3 is 16 amino acids. CDR3 nucleotides: TGTGCCAGCAGCTTTGTTTCCGGGGGACTAGACTATGGCTACACCTTC. Protein: CASSFVSGGLDYGYTF.

The chain carries TRBV27 and TRBJ1-1, with TRBD1 identical over 7 bases. Germline V lookup: CDR1 MNHEY, CDR2 SMNVEV (reference sequence). The length of the CDR3 is 14 residues. V lost 5 bases and J lost 0; bases outside the gene matches: 3. The DNA of the CDR3 is TGTGCCAGCAGTCGGGACAGATTGAACACTGAAGCTTTCTTT. The encoded protein is CASSRDRLNTEAFF.

The chain combines TRBV7-8 with TRBJ1-5; no clear D. The ends were cut back, 0 bases at V and 2 bases at J, with 23 bases in the middle. This CDR3 is 20 amino acids long. Germline V gene data show CDR1 as SGHVS and CDR2 as FQNEAQ. The CDR3 region has the DNA TGTGCCAGCAGCTTAGCGAGTATTTACACCGTAGCAGAGGGCAATCAGCCCCAGCATTTT. Residues: CASSLASIYTVAEGNQPQHF.

CDR3 sequence: CASSTPGMNTEAFF. The CDR3 coding sequence is TGTGCCAGCAGCACCCCAGGGATGAACACTGAAGCTTTCTTT. V and J are TRBV9 and TRBJ1-1; D possibly corresponds to TRBD1 (5 bases). V gave up 4 bases and J gave up 0 bases, with 10 bases separating them. From germline, CDR1 is SGDLS and CDR2 YYNGEE. This CDR3 is 14 amino acids long.

This clone came up once. The V gene is TRBV27, the J gene TRBJ1-2; tentatively, D is TRBD1 (6 bases). This CDR3 contains 12 residues. Germline CDR1 MNHEY, CDR2 SMNVEV (reference sequence). V dropped 10 bases and J dropped 4 bases, with 13 bases sitting between them. CDR3 nucleotide sequence: TGTGCCACCGTGAGGGGGGGCTATGGCTACACCTTC. Translated, it gives CATVRGGYGYTF.

V usage is TRBV5-1 and J usage is TRBJ2-5; 7 bases fit TRBD2. CDR1 and CDR2 from the germline V gene are SGHRS and YFSETQ. With V trimmed by 4 bases and J by 5 bases, 11 bases remained unmatched. This CDR3 has 15 amino acids. The CDR3 region is CASSPGTKLGETQYF. In nucleotides, the CDR3 is TGCGCCAGCAGCCCCGGGACTAAGCTGGGGGAGACCCAGTACTTC.

The V gene is TRBV7-6, the J gene TRBJ2-7; possibly TRBD1 for D (6 bases). Germline CDR1 reads SGHVS; CDR2 reads FNYEAQ. Deletions cut 5 bases from V and 9 bases from J, with 20 bases between. The CDR3 is 14 amino acids. The CDR3: CASSPRGQLVGQYF. In DNA form, the CDR3 reads TGTGCCAGCAGCCCGAGAGGACAGCTGGTCGGGCAGTACTTC. The entire variable domain, with the rest obtained from reference TRBV7-6 and TRBJ2-7, is as follows: GAGVSQSPRYKVTKRGQDVALRCDPISGHVSLYWYRQALGQGPEFLTYFNYEAQQDKSGLPNDRFSAERPEGSISTLTIQRTEQRDSAMYRCASSPRGQLVGQYFGPGTRLTVT.

The gene calls are TRBV7-9 and TRBJ1-1; D perhaps matches TRBD1 (6 bases). V was clipped by 2 bases and J by 5 bases, with 15 bases between them. Germline assignment: CDR1 SEHNR and CDR2 FQNEAQ (reference sequence). This CDR3 has 15 residues. CDR3 DNA sequence: TGTGCCAGCAGCTTAATCCAGGGGCCGAGGACTGAAGCTTTCTTT. Encoded protein: CASSLIQGPRTEAFF.

In nucleotides, the CDR3 is TGTGCCAGCAGCAACTACAATCAGCCCCAGCATTTT. The encoded protein is CASSNYNQPQHF. V and J are TRBV27 and TRBJ1-5, with D hard to call. The V and J ends lost 6 bases and 3 bases respectively, with 6 bases between them. The CDR3 has 12 residues. CDR1 and CDR2 (germline): MNHEY, SMNVEV (reference sequence).

The V gene is TRBV11-3, the J gene TRBJ1-2; D is uncertain. There are 14 residues in the CDR3. Trimming took 0 bases from V and 7 from J, leaving 12 bases between them. Germline-derived CDR1 and CDR2 are SGHNT and YENEEA. The DNA for the CDR3 is TGTGCCAGCAGCTTAGATCCGGGTGGGAGTGGCTACACCTTC. As protein: CASSLDPGGSGYTF.

This chain connects TRBV4-3 to TRBJ2-7; D gene ambiguous. With 4 bases removed from V and 5 bases from J, the gap between germline ends came to 12 bases. Germline CDR1 is LGHNA and CDR2 is YSLEER. This CDR3 spans 13 amino acids. The CDR3 coding sequence is TGCGCCAGCAGCCTGCAGGTTAAGGACGAGCAGTACTTC. It codes for CASSLQVKDEQYF.

This chain uses TRBV7-9 with TRBJ2-7; perhaps TRBD2 as D (5 bases). Between the trimmed V and J ends, which lost 3 bases and 2 bases, there was a span of 11 bases. This CDR3 has 14 residues. The germline V gene encodes CDR1 SEHNR and CDR2 FQNEAQ (reference sequence). CDR3 coding DNA: TGTGCCAGCAGCTTGTCGGCTAGCACCTACGAGCAGTACTTC. Translated: CASSLSASTYEQYF.

This clone is a singleton in its sample. The rearrangement uses TRBV10-3 and TRBJ2-7, with TRBD1 matching over 9 bases. V was pared by 11 bases and J by 9 bases, with 2 bases of the junction left unmatched. The germline V gene encodes CDR1 ENHRY and CDR2 SYGVKD. The CDR3 has 9 residues. DNA of the CDR3: TGTGCCGGACAGGGGCGGCAGTACTTC. It is translated as CAGQGRQYF.

This sequence joins TRBV6-5 and TRBJ2-7; D unclear. Germline V gene lookup returns CDR1 MNHEY and CDR2 SVGAGI. The CDR3 length is 15 residues. Trimming pared 0 bases from V and 0 bases from J, leaving 9 bases between. The CDR3: CASSYSKAGSYEQYF. In DNA, the CDR3 is TGTGCCAGCAGTTACTCGAAGGCAGGCTCCTACGAGCAGTACTTC.